The rows below give T cell receptor beta chains drawn from one sample of a study of T cell responses to AZD1222 COVID-19 vaccine. The protocol was immunoSEQ multiplex PCR, while the TCRdb copy is restricted to in-frame clones and leaves out a portion. This sample yields some 110,000 clones, of which 80% to 90% are seen a single time; roughly 3.9% belongs to the top ten. The material sequenced was peripheral blood, taken on day 0 of MenACWY control vaccination. Receptors originate from an adult in good health. Each CDR3 is given with its conserved first and last residue. A D gene is named only where the DNA matches it firmly. Clone size is stated in some rows and not others, as once, few, many or a class when expanded.

v_gene: TRBV10-3
abundance: NA
j_gene: TRBJ2-1
d_gene: TRBD1
CDR3aa: CAIRPGQVYNEQFF
CDR3nt: TGTGCCATCAGGCCGGGACAGGTATACAATGAGCAGTTCTTC

v_gene: TRBV7-2
abundance: NA
j_gene: TRBJ1-5
d_gene: TRBD1
CDR3aa: CASSQTGELNQPQHF
CDR3nt: TGTGCCAGCAGCCAGACAGGGGAACTCAATCAGCCCCAGCATTTT

v_gene: TRBV19
abundance: NA
j_gene: TRBJ1-2
d_gene: TRBD1
CDR3aa: CASTPGTGGYYGYTF
CDR3nt: TGTGCCAGTACCCCCGGGACAGGGGGTTACTATGGCTACACCTTC

v_gene: TRBV9
abundance: NA
j_gene: TRBJ2-3
d_gene: NA
CDR3aa: CASSVGLDSTDTQYF
CDR3nt: TGTGCCAGCAGCGTAGGGTTGGACAGCACAGATACGCAGTATTTT

v_gene: TRBV11-1
abundance: NA
j_gene: TRBJ1-2
d_gene: TRBD1
CDR3aa: CASSLDRVNYGYTF
CDR3nt: TGTGCCAGCAGCTTGGACAGGGTCAACTATGGCTACACCTTC

v_gene: TRBV18
abundance: NA
j_gene: TRBJ1-1
d_gene: NA
CDR3aa: CASSPGVMNTEAFF
CDR3nt: TGTGCCAGCTCACCGGGGGTGATGAACACTGAAGCTTTCTTT

v_gene: TRBV5-1
abundance: NA
j_gene: TRBJ1-1
d_gene: NA
CDR3aa: CASSFSMGTEAFF
CDR3nt: TGCGCCAGCAGCTTTAGCATGGGCACTGAAGCTTTCTTT

v_gene: TRBV6-2/TRBV6-3
abundance: NA
j_gene: TRBJ2-7
d_gene: TRBD1
CDR3aa: CASSYSWQGAGEQYF
CDR3nt: TGTGCCAGCAGTTACTCCTGGCAGGGGGCAGGAGAGCAGTACTTC

v_gene: TRBV24-1
abundance: NA
j_gene: TRBJ2-1
d_gene: TRBD2
CDR3aa: CATSDISGGGDEQFF
CDR3nt: TGTGCCACCAGTGATATTAGCGGGGGGGGCGATGAGCAGTTCTTC

v_gene: TRBV4-3
abundance: NA
j_gene: TRBJ2-1
d_gene: NA
CDR3aa: CASSQDPRILNEQFF
CDR3nt: TGCGCCAGCAGCCAAGATCCTAGAATCCTCAATGAGCAGTTCTTC

v_gene: TRBV5-6
abundance: few
j_gene: TRBJ2-7
d_gene: NA
CDR3aa: CASRYTDTAEQYF
CDR3nt: TGTGCCAGCAGATATACCGACACAGCCGAGCAGTACTTC

v_gene: TRBV5-1
abundance: NA
j_gene: TRBJ2-5
d_gene: NA
CDR3aa: CASSVGFWAQYF
CDR3nt: TGCGCCAGCAGCGTCGGCTTTTGGGCCCAGTACTTC